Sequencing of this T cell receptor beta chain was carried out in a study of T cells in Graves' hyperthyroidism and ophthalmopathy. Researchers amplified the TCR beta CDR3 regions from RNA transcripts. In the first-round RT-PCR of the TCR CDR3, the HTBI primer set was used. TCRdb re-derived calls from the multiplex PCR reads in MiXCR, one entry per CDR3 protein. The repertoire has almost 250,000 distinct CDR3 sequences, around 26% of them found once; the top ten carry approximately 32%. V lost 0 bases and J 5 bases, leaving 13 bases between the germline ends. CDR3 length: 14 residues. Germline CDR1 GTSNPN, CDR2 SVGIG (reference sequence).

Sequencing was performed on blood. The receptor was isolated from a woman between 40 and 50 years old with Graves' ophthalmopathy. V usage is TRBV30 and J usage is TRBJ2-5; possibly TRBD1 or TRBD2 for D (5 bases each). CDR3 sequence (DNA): TGTGCCTGGAGTGTTTGGGGGAAGGGTGAGACCCAGTACTTC. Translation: CAWSVWGKGETQYF.